The clone carrying this T cell receptor beta chain was detected once. Its antigen is unknown. These data are taken from a study of Graves' ophthalmopathy and Graves' hyperthyroidism. Study-wide context: The term stable hyperthyroidism indicated an absence of ophthalmopathy within 18 months of follow-up. Regarding the study as a whole: In separating ophthalmopathy from stable hyperthyroidism, a 13-signature model achieved 87.88% sensitivity and around 80% specificity. Blood also contained most of the expanded thyroid clonotypes above 0.001 frequency.

Using RNA transcripts, the TCR beta CDR3 regions were amplified. Second-round multiplex PCR came after a first-round RT-PCR that employed HTBI primers. TCRdb re-called the multiplex PCR reads through MiXCR, storing one row per CDR3 protein. The sample lists about 550,000 distinct CDR3 sequences, approximately 37% occurring once. The TCR sequence derives from an adult man with Graves' hyperthyroidism. Specimen: peripheral blood or thyroid tissue (not recorded which).

The CDR3 is CASSQDGWGSPSGANVLTF. The CDR3 DNA is TGTGCCAGCAGCCAAGATGGGTGGGGGAGCCCCTCTGGGGCCAACGTCCTGACTTTC. The rearrangement links TRBV3-1 to TRBJ2-6; D may be TRBD1 or TRBD2 (5 bases each). Per germline, CDR1 LGHDT and CDR2 YNNKEL (reference sequence). The CDR3 length is 19 residues. Deletions cut 0 bases from V and 0 bases from J, with 15 bases between.